Shown below are 24 T cell receptor beta chains from a single sample sequenced in a study of CD8 T cells in Susac syndrome. With random hexamers, about 0.45 to 1 ug RNA was reverse transcribed. TCRdb used MiXCR to reprocess the immunoSEQ multiplex PCR reads, holding one entry per CDR3 protein. Seen here are 75,000 to 80,000 distinct CDR3 sequences, approximately 93% observed once, and the top ten hold about 0.47%. Sample: CD8+ T cells from PBMCs. These receptors originate from a human donor with Susac syndrome.

The chain joins TRBV9 to TRBJ2-7; D remains ambiguous. CDR1 is SGDLS, CDR2 YYNGEE, per germline. Trimming took 3 bases from V and 0 from J, leaving 7 bases between them. The CDR3 is made up of 13 amino acids. As DNA, the CDR3 is TGTGCCAGCAGCGCGAAGGACTCCTACGAGCAGTACTTC. Its protein product is CASSAKDSYEQYF. Complete variable domain (other parts from reference TRBV9 and TRBJ2-7): DSGVTQTPKHLITATGQRVTLRCSPRSGDLSVYWYQQSLDQGLQFLIQYYNGEERAKGNILERFSAQQFPDLHSELNLSSLELGDSALYFCASSAKDSYEQYFGPGTRLTVT.

The chain uses TRBV3-1 and TRBJ1-6; D is undetermined. Germline values: CDR1 LGHDT, CDR2 YNNKEL (reference sequence). The V end lost 4 bases, the J end lost 9 bases, and 10 bases lay between the germline ends. The CDR3 contains 13 residues. Here the CDR3 reads CASSRPGGSPLHF. CDR3 nucleotide sequence: TGTGCCAGCAGCCGGCCCGGCGGTTCACCCCTCCACTTT.

This clonotype has just one count. The J gene is TRBJ1-4, the V gene TRBV29-1; D gene ambiguous. Looked up from germline, CDR1 is SQVTM and CDR2 is ANQGSEA. This CDR3 spans 14 amino acids. With 2 bases removed from V and 5 bases from J, the gap between germline ends came to 12 bases. CDR3 sequence: CSVEHVGENEKLFF. The CDR3 nucleotides are TGCAGCGTTGAACACGTTGGGGAAAATGAAAAACTGTTTTTT.

The chain recombines TRBV10-2 with TRBJ2-3, with D tentatively TRBD1 (7 bases). Trimming shortened V by 5 bases and J by 1 base, and 10 bases separated the two germline ends. The germline V gene encodes CDR1 WSHSY and CDR2 SAAADI. The CDR3 is 14 amino acids. The CDR3 DNA is TGCGCCAGCAGTCCCAGGGGGGGCACAGATACGCAGTATTTT. Residues: CASSPRGGTDTQYF.

The J gene is TRBJ1-6, the V gene TRBV4-1; D is unclear. The length of the CDR3 is 15 residues. Trimming pared 1 base from V and 7 bases from J, leaving 11 bases between. Per germline, CDR1 MGHRA and CDR2 YSYEKL. CDR3 loop: CASSQVGLGNSPLHF. The CDR3 coding sequence is TGCGCCAGCAGCCAAGTTGGACTCGGGAATTCACCCCTCCACTTT.

The chain uses TRBV30 and TRBJ1-1; no clear D gene. The CDR3 is made up of 13 amino acids. V dropped 0 bases and J dropped 0 bases, with 5 bases sitting between them. The germline V gene encodes CDR1 GTSNPN and CDR2 SVGIG (reference sequence). CDR3 DNA: TGTGCCTGGAGTGTACAGATGAACACTGAAGCTTTCTTT. Encoded protein: CAWSVQMNTEAFF.

The genes are TRBV2 and TRBJ2-7; D is undetermined. Trimming stripped 6 bases from V and 6 bases from J, with 12 bases between. Germline-derived CDR1 and CDR2 are SNHLY and FYNNEI. CDR3 length equals 12 residues. CDR3 protein: CASRGIAVEQYF. CDR3 sequence (DNA): TGTGCCAGCAGAGGGATAGCCGTCGAGCAGTACTTC.

The V and J genes are TRBV9 and TRBJ2-3; D not resolved. The V end was cut by 0 bases, the J end by 0 bases, with 5 bases between. The CDR3 loop spans 14 amino acids. Germline values: CDR1 SGDLS, CDR2 YYNGEE. In nucleotides, the CDR3 is TGTGCCAGCAGCGTAGAAACGAGCACAGATACGCAGTATTTT. It codes for CASSVETSTDTQYF.

This chain links TRBV6-4 with TRBJ2-7, with 10 positions matching TRBD2. Germline V CDR1 and CDR2: MRHNA, SNTAGT. J gave up 1 base and V 6 bases, and 3 bases lay outside the gene matches. The CDR3 is 14 amino acids. The CDR3 DNA reads as TGTGCCAGCAGCCCTAGCGGGGGTTCCTACGAGCAGTACTTC. Protein product: CASSPSGGSYEQYF.

The genes are TRBV7-9 and TRBJ1-4, with TRBD1 matching over 9 bases. J lost 9 bases, V lost 5 bases, and 4 bases had no gene match. Per germline, CDR1 SEHNR and CDR2 FQNEAQ (reference sequence). CDR3 length: 13 amino acids. CDR3: CASSPDRGKKLFF. CDR3 nucleotide sequence: TGTGCCAGCAGCCCGGACAGGGGCAAAAAACTGTTTTTT.

In DNA, the CDR3 is TGTGCCAGCAGTGATCGGGGGGGTACCAGGAGTGAGCAGTTCTTC. Protein product: CASSDRGGTRSEQFF. This rearrangement joins TRBV2 to TRBJ2-1, with 8 nucleotides matching TRBD2. The germline V gene has CDR1 SNHLY and CDR2 FYNNEI. CDR3 length: 15 residues. With V trimmed by 3 bases and J by 9 bases, 10 bases remained unmatched. Drawing the rest from reference TRBV2 and TRBJ2-1, the complete variable domain is EPEVTQTPSHQVTQMGQEVILRCVPISNHLYFYWYRQILGQKVEFLVSFYNNEISEKSEIFDDQFSVERPDGSNFTLKIRSTKLEDSAMYFCASSDRGGTRSEQFFGPGTRLTVL.

V is TRBV2 and J is TRBJ1-2; D may be TRBD1 (5 bases). The germline V and J ends were trimmed by 9 bases and 4 bases, with 15 bases remaining between them. The CDR3 runs 13 residues. CDR1 and CDR2 (germline): SNHLY, FYNNEI. CDR3 amino acids: CASQGGRIYGYTF. The CDR3 DNA sequence: TGTGCCAGTCAGGGTGGTCGGATCTATGGCTACACCTTC.

The chain employs TRBV19 and TRBJ2-7; 7 bases agree with TRBD1. CDR3 size: 14 residues. Germline V gene data show CDR1 as LNHDA and CDR2 as SQIVND (reference sequence). V was pared by 5 bases and J by 2 bases, with 6 bases of the junction left unmatched. CDR3 nucleotide sequence: TGTGCCAGTAGTTGGGCCGGGACAGCCTACGAGCAGTACTTC. This codes for CASSWAGTAYEQYF.

The chain carries TRBV27 and TRBJ2-7, with D possibly called TRBD1 or TRBD2 (5 bases each). The CDR3 spans 13 residues. CDR1 and CDR2 (germline): MNHEY, SMNVEV (reference sequence). V lost 8 bases and J lost 2, with 13 bases in between. CDR3 DNA sequence: TGTGCCAGCGCCGGGACGGCTACCTACGAGCAGTACTTC. Protein product: CASAGTATYEQYF.

The rearrangement links TRBV12-3 or TRBV12-4 to TRBJ2-3; the D is unclear. The V gene lost 3 bases and the J gene lost 3 bases, with 10 bases spanning the gap. There are 14 residues in the CDR3. The CDR3 is CASSFGVGTDTQYF. The CDR3 DNA reads TGTGCCAGCAGTTTCGGTGTTGGAACAGATACGCAGTATTTT.

The genes are TRBV6-5 and TRBJ2-5; no clear D. Germline assignment: CDR1 MNHEY and CDR2 SVGAGI. The CDR3 runs to 14 residues. The ends were cut back, 6 bases at V and 3 bases at J, with 14 bases in the middle. CDR3 in DNA: TGTGCCAGCAGAACCCAGGTTGGGGAAGAGACCCAGTACTTC. This codes for CASRTQVGEETQYF.

The chain links TRBV9 to TRBJ2-6, with unresolved D. Trimming stripped 0 bases from V and 4 bases from J, with 14 bases between. There are 17 residues in the CDR3. Germline V CDR1 and CDR2: SGDLS, YYNGEE. CDR3 coding DNA: TGTGCCAGCAGCGTAGCCCTCTATGCCCCCGGGGCCAACGTCCTGACTTTC. This codes for CASSVALYAPGANVLTF.

The chain employs TRBV12-5 and TRBJ1-2; no reliable D call. Trimming took 6 bases from V and 1 from J, leaving 9 bases between them. Germline V gene data show CDR1 as LGHNT and CDR2 as FRNRAP. The CDR3 is 13 amino acids. CDR3 residues: CASGLENNYGYTF. Written as DNA, the CDR3 is TGTGCTAGTGGCCTCGAGAATAACTATGGCTACACCTTC.

The chain couples TRBV11-2 to TRBJ1-1, with a weak D call TRBD1 (5 bases). Germline CDR1 SGHAT, CDR2 FQNNGV. V was cut by 3 bases and J by 3 bases, with 11 bases left in between. The CDR3 is 14 amino acids. CDR3 DNA sequence: TGTGCCAGCAGCTTGAAGGGGAGGGACACTGAAGCTTTCTTT. This translates into CASSLKGRDTEAFF.

The chain joins TRBV7-9 to TRBJ1-2; D gene ambiguous. The CDR3 contains 14 residues. Germline CDR1 SEHNR, CDR2 FQNEAQ (reference sequence). Trimming shortened V by 4 bases and J by 4 bases, and 13 bases separated the two germline ends. This CDR3 reads CASSSPQTLYGYTF. DNA of the CDR3: TGTGCCAGCAGCTCCCCGCAAACCCTCTATGGCTACACCTTC.

V and J are TRBV12-3 or TRBV12-4 and TRBJ1-1; D is unresolved. This CDR3 has 10 residues. V lost 4 bases and J lost 7, with 4 bases in between. CDR3: CASSSGEAFF. The DNA for the CDR3 is TGTGCCAGCAGTTCCGGTGAAGCTTTCTTT.

V and J are TRBV5-1 and TRBJ2-3, with D possibly TRBD1 on 5 matching bases. Germline V CDR1 and CDR2: SGHRS, YFSETQ. The V gene lost 5 bases and the J gene lost 1 base, with 11 bases spanning the gap. The CDR3 extends over 14 amino acids. The CDR3: CASRLLGGTDTQYF. The CDR3 coding sequence is TGCGCCAGCAGGCTGTTAGGGGGCACAGATACGCAGTATTTT.

V gene TRBV11-2 combines with J gene TRBJ2-2, with D maybe TRBD1 (6 bases). V was cut by 5 bases and J by 0 bases, with 13 bases left in between. Germline V CDR1 and CDR2: SGHAT, FQNNGV. There are 16 residues in the CDR3. The DNA for the CDR3 is TGTGCCAGCAGCCTATGGGACACCGCGAACACCGGGGAGCTGTTTTTT. Amino acids: CASSLWDTANTGELFF.

V usage is TRBV5-1 and J usage is TRBJ1-2, with no clear D. This CDR3 comprises 13 residues. V lost 2 bases and J 2 bases, leaving 7 bases between the germline ends. Germline V lookup: CDR1 SGHRS, CDR2 YFSETQ. The CDR3 spells CASSFNMNYGYTF. CDR3 DNA sequence: TGCGCCAGCAGCTTTAATATGAACTATGGCTACACCTTC.